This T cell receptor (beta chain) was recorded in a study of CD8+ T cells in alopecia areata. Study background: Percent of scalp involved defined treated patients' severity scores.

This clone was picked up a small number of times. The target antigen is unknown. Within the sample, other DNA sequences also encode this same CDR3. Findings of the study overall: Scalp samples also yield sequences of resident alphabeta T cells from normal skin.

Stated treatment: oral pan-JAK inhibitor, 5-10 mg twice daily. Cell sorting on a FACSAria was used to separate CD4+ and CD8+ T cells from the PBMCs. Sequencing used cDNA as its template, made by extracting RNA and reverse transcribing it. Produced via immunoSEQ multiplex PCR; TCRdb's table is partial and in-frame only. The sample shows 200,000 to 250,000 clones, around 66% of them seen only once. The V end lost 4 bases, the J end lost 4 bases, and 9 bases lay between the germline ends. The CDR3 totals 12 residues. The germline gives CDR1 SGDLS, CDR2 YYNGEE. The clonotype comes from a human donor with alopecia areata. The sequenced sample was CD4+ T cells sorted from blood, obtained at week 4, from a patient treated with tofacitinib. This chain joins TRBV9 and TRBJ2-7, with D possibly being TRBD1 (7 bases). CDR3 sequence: CASSPGGYEQYF. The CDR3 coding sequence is TGTGCCAGCAGCCCAGGGGGGTACGAGCAGTACTTC.